These 30 T cell receptor beta chains share one sample of origin, sequenced in a study of T cell responses to AZD1222 COVID-19 vaccine. The data were produced by immunoSEQ multiplex PCR, yet TCRdb's version contains in-frame clones alone and is incomplete. Of some 130,000 clones listed, 84% were seen once; the top ten hold 4.1%. Sequenced material: peripheral blood, taken on day 0 of AZD1222 vaccination. The receptors originated from an adult in good health.

The chain links TRBV4-1 to TRBJ2-7; 7 positions agree with TRBD1. CDR1 and CDR2 from the germline V gene are MGHRA and YSYEKL. Trimming took 0 bases from V and 3 from J; bases not matched to a gene: 8. The CDR3 is made up of 16 amino acids. DNA of the CDR3: TGCGCCAGCAGCCAAGATACTGGAGCAGGGGGCTACGAGCAGTACTTC. Translated: CASSQDTGAGGYEQYF.

This clone was found once. The rearrangement uses TRBV11-1 and TRBJ1-2; no reliable D call. V dropped 4 bases and J dropped 7 bases, with 13 bases sitting between them. CDR3 length: 13 residues. Germline V CDR1 and CDR2: SGHAT, FQDESV (reference sequence). CDR3 sequence reads: CASSWTHSGGYTF. The CDR3 nucleotides read TGTGCCAGCAGCTGGACTCATTCTGGTGGCTACACCTTC.

The chain recombines TRBV28 with TRBJ2-4; D might be TRBD2 (6 bases). The V and J ends lost 3 bases and 6 bases respectively, with 9 bases between them. The CDR3 has 13 amino acids. The germline V gene encodes CDR1 MDHEN and CDR2 SYDVKM. This CDR3 reads CASSFRGSNIQYF. The CDR3 DNA reads as TGTGCCAGCAGTTTTCGGGGGTCAAACATTCAGTACTTC.

The rearrangement links TRBV20-1 to TRBJ1-2; D is undetermined. The CDR3 consists of 11 residues. V dropped 0 bases and J dropped 4 bases, with 3 bases sitting between them. The germline V gene has CDR1 DFQATT and CDR2 SNEGSKA (reference sequence). CDR3 amino acids: CSAREVYGYTF. The CDR3 DNA is TGCAGTGCTAGAGAAGTCTATGGCTACACCTTC.

CDR3 in amino acids: CASSYPLRGVSDEKLFF. CDR3 bases: TGTGCCAGCAGCTATCCGCTTCGCGGGGTTTCGGATGAAAAACTGTTTTTT. The chain has TRBV7-9 and TRBJ1-4; D gene unclear. CDR1 is SEHNR and CDR2 is FQNEAQ in the germline V gene (reference sequence). The V end lost 4 bases, the J end lost 6 bases, and 21 bases lay between the germline ends. There are 17 residues in the CDR3.

The chain links TRBV10-3 to TRBJ1-2; TRBD1 matches at 10 bases. CDR3 size: 14 residues. Germline V gene lookup returns CDR1 ENHRY and CDR2 SYGVKD. Trimming took 7 bases from V and 3 from J; bases not matched to a gene: 5. The chain's CDR3 is CAITSGQGDYGYTF. The CDR3 coding sequence is TGTGCCATCACTTCCGGACAGGGGGACTATGGCTACACCTTC.

This rearrangement joins TRBV6-5 to TRBJ1-2, with unresolved D. The CDR3 contains 15 residues. Trimming pared 10 bases from V and 4 bases from J, leaving 22 bases between. Germline V gene sequence: CDR1 MNHEY, CDR2 SVGAGI. The CDR3 loop reads CATVGAEKLFYGYTF. The CDR3 nucleotides read TGTGCCACCGTGGGTGCGGAAAAACTATTCTATGGCTACACCTTC.

The chain carries TRBV3-1 (or the pseudogene TRBV3-2) and TRBJ2-1; no clear D. This CDR3 has 12 residues. The V and J ends lost 1 base and 15 bases respectively, with 13 bases between them. Germline V gene lookup returns CDR1 LGHDT and CDR2 YNNKEL (reference sequence). DNA of the CDR3: TGTGCCAGCAGCCAAGGCCGTATAGCTCCGTTCTTC. Translated, it gives CASSQGRIAPFF.

The chain has TRBV18 and TRBJ1-2; 7 bases match TRBD1. V shed 1 base and J 1 base; nucleotides not matched to a gene: 3. Germline CDR1 KGHSH, CDR2 LQKENI. The CDR3 covers 15 residues. This chain's CDR3 is CASSPQTGDNYGYTF. The CDR3 DNA reads as TGTGCCAGCTCACCACAAACAGGGGATAACTATGGCTACACCTTC. Supplemented by reference TRBV18 and TRBJ1-2, the full variable domain reads NAGVMQNPRHLVRRRGQEARLRCSPMKGHSHVYWYRQLPEEGLKFMVYLQKENIIDESGMPKERFSAEFPKEGPSILRIQQVVRGDSAAYFCASSPQTGDNYGYTFGSGTRLTVV.

The rearrangement joins TRBV6-2 or TRBV6-3 to TRBJ2-5; 7 bases align to TRBD2. Germline V gives CDR1 MNHEY, CDR2 SVGEGT. V gave up 0 bases and J gave up 5 bases; unmatched junction bases: 9. The CDR3 covers 16 residues. The CDR3 nucleotides read TGTGCCAGCAGTTACTCGGTGGGACGGGGGGACGAGACCCAGTACTTC. Amino acids: CASSYSVGRGDETQYF.

The chain carries TRBV28 and TRBJ2-7; 8 bases map to TRBD1. J gave up 7 bases and V 6 bases, and 14 bases lay outside the gene matches. Germline CDR1 is MDHEN and CDR2 is SYDVKM. The CDR3 consists of 15 residues. CDR3 bases: TGTGCCAGCAGCATACCGATGCAGGGGGCGGGGGAGCAGTACTTC. Translation gives CASSIPMQGAGEQYF.

This clone was seen a few times. The V gene is TRBV5-1, the J gene TRBJ2-7; 9 bases fit TRBD1. Trimming cost V 0 bases and J 7 bases; bases outside gene matches: 5. The CDR3 contains 14 residues. CDR1 SGHRS and CDR2 YFSETQ come from the germline V gene. The CDR3 spells CASSLEWTGEEQYF. Written as DNA, the CDR3 is TGCGCCAGCAGCTTGGAGTGGACAGGGGAAGAGCAGTACTTC.

This chain joins TRBV5-1 and TRBJ1-1; TRBD1 is a possible D gene (6 bases). V gave up 0 bases and J gave up 1 base, with 16 bases separating them. Germline CDR1 SGHRS, CDR2 YFSETQ. This CDR3 is built from 17 residues. CDR3 residues: CASSLGGIGGANTEAFF. DNA of the CDR3: TGCGCCAGCAGCTTGGGCGGCATAGGGGGAGCGAACACTGAAGCTTTCTTT.

This chain joins TRBV10-3 and TRBJ1-2, with D possibly being TRBD1 (5 bases). The CDR3 runs to 13 residues. In germline, CDR1 is ENHRY, CDR2 SYGVKD. V shed 6 bases and J shed 5 bases, with 13 bases lying between them. CDR3 coding DNA: TGTGCCATCAGCGACGGCCAGGGATATGGCTACACCTTC. Translation gives CAISDGQGYGYTF.

V and J are TRBV7-9 and TRBJ2-4, with a weak D call TRBD1 (5 bases). This CDR3 is built from 14 residues. Germline assignment: CDR1 SEHNR and CDR2 FQNEAQ (reference sequence). Trimming took off 5 bases at V and 4 bases at J, with 12 bases between the two ends. CDR3 sequence reads: CASSEWAGKNIQYF. In DNA form, the CDR3 reads TGTGCCAGCAGCGAATGGGCAGGGAAAAACATTCAGTACTTC.

The rearrangement links TRBV19 to TRBJ1-6; no clear D. Trimming pared 9 bases from V and 10 bases from J, leaving 16 bases between. Germline V gene sequence: CDR1 LNHDA, CDR2 SQIVND (reference sequence). The CDR3 sequence is 13 residues long. The CDR3 reads CARDESMASPLHF. The DNA of the CDR3 is TGTGCCAGAGACGAGTCCATGGCATCACCCCTCCACTTT.

This chain connects TRBV6-5 to TRBJ1-2; D is unclear. The length of the CDR3 is 16 residues. Germline V gene lookup returns CDR1 MNHEY and CDR2 SVGAGI. Trimming pared 0 bases from V and 5 bases from J, leaving 16 bases between. CDR3 DNA: TGTGCCAGCAGTTACTCGACCGAGGCCTCGCCTTATGGCTACACCTTC. Its translation is CASSYSTEASPYGYTF.

The DNA of the CDR3 is TGTGCCAGCGGTTTGAACACTGAAGCTTTCTTT. Its translation is CASGLNTEAFF. The chain links TRBV6-5 to TRBJ1-1, with D uncertain. Germline values: CDR1 MNHEY, CDR2 SVGAGI. V lost 8 bases and J 0 bases, leaving 4 bases between the germline ends. This CDR3 has 11 residues.

The chain combines TRBV9 with TRBJ1-3, with D uncertain. CDR3 length: 16 residues. V was pared by 4 bases and J by 4 bases, with 18 bases between. The germline V gene has CDR1 SGDLS and CDR2 YYNGEE. The chain's CDR3 is CASSYLEADPGNTIYF. DNA of the CDR3: TGTGCCAGCAGCTACCTAGAAGCTGATCCCGGAAACACCATATATTTT.

This rearrangement joins TRBV7-3 to TRBJ1-1, with D possibly matching TRBD1 (5 bases). There are 14 residues in the CDR3. Germline CDR1 reads SGHTA; CDR2 reads FQGTGA. Trimming shortened V by 5 bases and J by 1 base, and 11 bases separated the two germline ends. The CDR3 loop is CASSPGHQNTEAFF. DNA of the CDR3: TGTGCCAGCAGCCCCGGACACCAGAACACTGAAGCTTTCTTT. The entire variable domain, with the rest obtained from reference TRBV7-3 and TRBJ1-1, is as follows: GAGVSQTPSNKVTEKGKYVELRCDPISGHTALYWYRQSLGQGPEFLIYFQGTGAADDSGLPNDRFFAVRPEGSVSTLKIQRTERGDSAVYLCASSPGHQNTEAFFGQGTRLTVV.

The chain carries TRBV29-1 and TRBJ2-7; 10 bases are shared with TRBD1. CDR1 is SQVTM and CDR2 is ANQGSEA in the germline V gene. This CDR3 has 12 residues. V dropped 4 bases and J dropped 3; count of bases not matched to a gene: 0. CDR3 bases: TGCAGCGTTGGGGACAGGGGCTACGAGCAGTACTTC. It translates to CSVGDRGYEQYF.

The rearrangement uses TRBV19 and TRBJ1-5; 8 bases match TRBD1. The ends lost 5 bases at V and 8 bases at J; junction bases unmatched: 2. CDR1 and CDR2 from the germline V gene are LNHDA and SQIVND (reference sequence). This CDR3 region has 12 residues. The CDR3 nucleotides are TGTGCCAGTAGTGACAGGGGTAAGCCCCAGCATTTT. Encoded protein: CASSDRGKPQHF. Using reference TRBV19 and TRBJ1-5 for the parts outside the CDR3, the full variable domain is DGGITQSPKYLFRKEGQNVTLSCEQNLNHDAMYWYRQDPGQGLRLIYYSQIVNDFQKGDIAEGYSVSREKKESFPLTVTSAQKNPTAFYLCASSDRGKPQHFGDGTRLSIL.

This chain connects TRBV5-1 to TRBJ1-6; D is undetermined. CDR1 is SGHRS and CDR2 is YFSETQ in the germline V gene. Between the trimmed V and J ends, which lost 2 bases and 9 bases, there was a span of 9 bases. This CDR3 region has 13 residues. CDR3 sequence (DNA): TGCGCCAGCAGCTTAGAGGTGGGTTCACCCCTCCACTTT. It encodes CASSLEVGSPLHF.

This chain joins TRBV5-1 and TRBJ1-1; D might be TRBD1 (6 bases). V dropped 1 base and J dropped 1 base, with 11 bases sitting between them. The CDR3 extends over 15 amino acids. CDR1 and CDR2 from the germline V gene are SGHRS and YFSETQ. The CDR3 region is CASSLWDKTNTEAFF. CDR3 DNA sequence: TGCGCCAGCAGCTTGTGGGACAAAACGAACACTGAAGCTTTCTTT.

The chain couples TRBV19 to TRBJ1-6; tentative D call: TRBD1 (5 bases). Germline CDR1 LNHDA, CDR2 SQIVND (reference sequence). The CDR3 runs 16 residues. V was trimmed by 5 bases and J by 8 bases, leaving 19 bases between them. The CDR3 protein is CASSSPSRALDSPLHF. In nucleotides, the CDR3 is TGTGCCAGTAGTTCCCCCTCCAGGGCTTTGGATTCACCCCTCCACTTT.

This chain uses TRBV27 with TRBJ2-1; no reliable D call. V shed 5 bases and J shed 10 bases, with 15 bases lying between them. The CDR3 has 13 residues. The germline V gene has CDR1 MNHEY and CDR2 SMNVEV (reference sequence). CDR3 sequence: CASSASEIGEQFF. Here the CDR3 DNA reads TGTGCCAGCAGTGCGTCAGAGATTGGGGAGCAGTTCTTC.

The V and J genes are TRBV5-1 and TRBJ2-2; perhaps TRBD2 as D (7 bases). The length of the CDR3 is 18 residues. Trimming left V 0 bases short and J 4 bases short, with 19 bases between. Germline CDR1 reads SGHRS; CDR2 reads YFSETQ. The CDR3 DNA reads TGCGCCAGCAGCTTGGATAGGGGGGGATCCTCCTTCACCGGGGAGCTGTTTTTT. Its translation is CASSLDRGGSSFTGELFF.

The rearrangement uses TRBV2 and TRBJ2-1; the D gene is possibly TRBD1 (6 bases). Trimming stripped 5 bases from V and 1 base from J, with 12 bases between. This CDR3 contains 15 residues. Germline CDR1 reads SNHLY; CDR2 reads FYNNEI. The CDR3 bases are TGTGCCAGCAGTCCAACAGGGATTTCCTACAATGAGCAGTTCTTC. As protein: CASSPTGISYNEQFF. The whole variable domain, filled in from reference TRBV2 and TRBJ2-1, reads EPEVTQTPSHQVTQMGQEVILRCVPISNHLYFYWYRQILGQKVEFLVSFYNNEISEKSEIFDDQFSVERPDGSNFTLKIRSTKLEDSAMYFCASSPTGISYNEQFFGPGTRLTVL.

V is TRBV11-2 and J is TRBJ2-1; possibly TRBD1 or TRBD2 for D (5 bases each). Germline CDR1 reads SGHAT; CDR2 reads FQNNGV. V lost 5 bases and J 4 bases, leaving 15 bases between the germline ends. The CDR3 spans 15 residues. CDR3 region: CASSTPGAKYNEQFF. In DNA form, the CDR3 reads TGTGCCAGCAGCACACCCGGGGCGAAATACAATGAGCAGTTCTTC.

J is TRBJ2-4 and V is TRBV24-1; D is ambiguous. Germline assignment: CDR1 KGHDR and CDR2 SFDVKD. This CDR3 has 13 residues. Trimming pared 5 bases from V and 0 bases from J, leaving 4 bases between. The CDR3 DNA reads as TGTGCCACCAGTGGGACAGCCAAAAACATTCAGTACTTC. Protein product: CATSGTAKNIQYF.